This T cell receptor (beta chain) emerged from a study of blood T cell repertoires in COVID-19. In the study overall: Nucleic acid was either cDNA or gDNA, and it came from T cells, B-cell-depleted T cells, or PBMCs.

This CDR3 is 15 amino acids long. V was clipped by 5 bases and J by 8 bases; unmatched bases: 8. Germline assignment: CDR1 LNHDA and CDR2 SQIVND (reference sequence). Data came from immunoSEQ multiplex PCR; TCRdb stores just in-frame clones and leaves some out. The table records about 130,000 clones, about 88% of them present only once. This receptor was obtained from a woman older than 75 with acute or convalescent COVID-19. V and J are TRBV19 and TRBJ1-4; 10 bases line up with TRBD1. Sequencing was done on a sample of peripheral blood. The CDR3 DNA is TGTGCCAGTAGTCTGGGGGACAGGGGCGTCGAAAAACTGTTTTTT. Protein product: CASSLGDRGVEKLFF. The whole variable domain, filled in from reference TRBV19 and TRBJ1-4, reads DGGITQSPKYLFRKEGQNVTLSCEQNLNHDAMYWYRQDPGQGLRLIYYSQIVNDFQKGDIAEGYSVSREKKESFPLTVTSAQKNPTAFYLCASSLGDRGVEKLFFGSGTQLSVL.